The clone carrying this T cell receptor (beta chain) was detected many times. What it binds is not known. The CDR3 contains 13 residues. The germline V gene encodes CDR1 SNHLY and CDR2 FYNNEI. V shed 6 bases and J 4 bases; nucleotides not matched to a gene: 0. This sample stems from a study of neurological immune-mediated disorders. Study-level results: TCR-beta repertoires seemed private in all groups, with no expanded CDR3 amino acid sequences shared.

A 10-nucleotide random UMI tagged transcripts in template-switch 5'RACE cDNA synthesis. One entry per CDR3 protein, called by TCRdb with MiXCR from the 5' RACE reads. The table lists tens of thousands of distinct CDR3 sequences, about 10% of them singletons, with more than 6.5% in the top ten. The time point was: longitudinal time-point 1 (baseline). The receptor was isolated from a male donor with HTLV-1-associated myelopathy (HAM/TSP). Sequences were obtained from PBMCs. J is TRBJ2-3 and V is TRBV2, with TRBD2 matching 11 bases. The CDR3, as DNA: TGTGCCAGCAGGACTAGCGGGGCAGATACGCAGTATTTT. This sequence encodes CASRTSGADTQYF.